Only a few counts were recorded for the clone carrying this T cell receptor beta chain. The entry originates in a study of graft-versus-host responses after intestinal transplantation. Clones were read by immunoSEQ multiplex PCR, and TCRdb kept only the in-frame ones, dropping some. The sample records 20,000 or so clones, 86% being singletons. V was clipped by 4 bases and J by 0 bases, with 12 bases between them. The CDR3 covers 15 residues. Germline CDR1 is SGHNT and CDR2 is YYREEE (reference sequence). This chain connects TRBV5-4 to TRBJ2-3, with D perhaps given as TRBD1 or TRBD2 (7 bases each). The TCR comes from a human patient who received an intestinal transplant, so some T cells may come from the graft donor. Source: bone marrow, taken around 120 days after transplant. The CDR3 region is CASSPRGGSTDTQYF. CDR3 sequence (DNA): TGTGCCAGCAGCCCCAGGGGGGGAAGCACAGATACGCAGTATTTT.